Below, 18 T cell receptor beta chains from the same sample are listed, as sequenced in a study of T cell repertoires in cytomegalovirus infection. TCRdb fed the reads into MiXCR, producing one record per CDR3 protein. The table includes approximately 180,000 distinct CDR3 sequences, about a sixth detected once. Sequencing was performed on CD8+ T cells from PBMCs. Every receptor here comes from a human donor in good health (CMV status not recorded). Some clones in this sample may be carry-over from other donors' samples.

The V call is TRBV27, the J call TRBJ2-7, with no clear D. The V gene lost 3 bases and the J gene lost 7 bases, with 4 bases spanning the gap. Germline CDR1 is MNHEY and CDR2 is SMNVEV (reference sequence). This CDR3 contains 10 residues. CDR3 sequence (DNA): TGTGCCAGCAGTTTGAGGGAGCAGTACTTC. It translates to CASSLREQYF.

This clonotype was counted only a few times. The J gene is TRBJ2-7, the V gene TRBV20-1, with D unclear. The CDR3 runs to 11 residues. The V end lost 2 bases, the J end lost 0 bases, and 2 bases lay between the germline ends. Looked up from germline, CDR1 is DFQATT and CDR2 is SNEGSKA (reference sequence). This chain's CDR3 is CSARISYEQYF. In DNA, the CDR3 is TGCAGTGCTAGAATCTCCTACGAGCAGTACTTC.

This clonotype was counted a few times. The chain combines TRBV4-1 with TRBJ1-4; 7 bases line up with TRBD1. This CDR3 comprises 17 residues. The germline V gene has CDR1 MGHRA and CDR2 YSYEKL. The J segment lost 5 bases and the V segment lost 5 bases, leaving 14 bases of the junction unmatched. The CDR3 loop is CASSSRDSGSKNEKLFF. The DNA of the CDR3 is TGCGCCAGCAGCTCACGGGACAGCGGATCTAAAAATGAAAAACTGTTTTTT.

The V call is TRBV7-9, the J call TRBJ2-6, with unresolved D. Germline V gene sequence: CDR1 SEHNR, CDR2 FQNEAQ (reference sequence). The CDR3 totals 16 residues. The V end was cut by 0 bases, the J end by 1 base, with 7 bases between. CDR3 residues: CASSLARSSGANVLTF. The CDR3 nucleotides are TGTGCCAGCAGCTTAGCACGAAGTTCTGGGGCCAACGTCCTGACTTTC.

The chain combines TRBV2 with TRBJ1-4; D is unclear. The CDR3 is 13 residues long. CDR1 is SNHLY and CDR2 is FYNNEI in the germline V gene. Trimming pared 3 bases from V and 8 bases from J, leaving 10 bases between. Here the CDR3 DNA reads TGTGCCAGCAGTGATTGGGCGGTCGAAAAACTGTTTTTT. Translation gives CASSDWAVEKLFF.

V gene TRBV7-6 combines with J gene TRBJ2-7, with 8 bases matching TRBD1. In germline, CDR1 is SGHVS, CDR2 FNYEAQ. There are 17 residues in the CDR3. V was pared by 5 bases and J by 2 bases, with 14 bases of the junction left unmatched. CDR3 loop: CASSLRWAGQVAYEQYF. The CDR3 DNA sequence: TGTGCCAGCAGCCTACGGTGGGCGGGACAGGTGGCCTACGAGCAGTACTTC.

The chain joins TRBV12-3 or TRBV12-4 to TRBJ1-2; 7 bases map to TRBD1. The V segment lost 2 bases and the J segment 12 bases; nucleotides outside the gene matches: 9. The CDR3 has 13 amino acids. Here the CDR3 reads CASSLRGQSSHTF. CDR3 DNA sequence: TGTGCCAGCAGTTTAAGGGGACAGTCAAGCCACACCTTC.

This clonotype occurred a few times. This chain connects TRBV5-6 to TRBJ1-2; 7 nucleotides line up with TRBD1. CDR1 is SGHDT and CDR2 is YYEEEE in the germline V gene. This CDR3 is built from 17 residues. The V segment lost 3 bases and the J segment 1 base; nucleotides outside the gene matches: 12. The CDR3 protein is CASSSYRGPLLNYGYTF. CDR3 DNA: TGTGCCAGCAGCTCATACAGGGGTCCGCTCCTTAACTATGGCTACACCTTC.

This chain connects TRBV7-2 to TRBJ1-1; 7 bases match TRBD1. The CDR3 consists of 14 residues. Germline CDR1 reads SGHTA; CDR2 reads FQGNSA. The V gene end was trimmed by 5 bases and the J gene end by 4 bases; junction bases not matched to a gene: 7. CDR3 loop: CASSITGALTEAFF. The CDR3 nucleotides are TGTGCCAGCAGCATAACAGGGGCGCTCACTGAAGCTTTCTTT.

The chain carries TRBV28 and TRBJ2-2; no clear D gene. Germline CDR1 reads MDHEN; CDR2 reads SYDVKM. Trimming left V 8 bases short and J 4 bases short, with 14 bases between. This CDR3 region has 14 residues. CDR3 amino acids: CASRPTRPTGELFF. CDR3 sequence (DNA): TGTGCCAGCCGCCCAACACGCCCCACCGGGGAGCTGTTTTTT.

V gene TRBV6-5 combines with J gene TRBJ2-7, with a tentative D call TRBD1 (6 bases). V was cut by 5 bases and J by 2 bases, with 19 bases left in between. The CDR3 runs to 16 residues. The V gene's germline CDR1 is MNHEY and CDR2 SVGAGI. CDR3 DNA sequence: TGTGCCAGCAGTAGAGGGACATGGGAGTCAGCCTACGAGCAGTACTTC. It is translated as CASSRGTWESAYEQYF.

A few counts support this clonotype. V is TRBV4-1 and J is TRBJ2-1, with 9 nucleotides matching TRBD2. This CDR3 has 14 amino acids. Germline trimming cut 3 bases from V and 9 bases from J; bases unmatched to any gene: 6. CDR1 and CDR2 (germline): MGHRA, YSYEKL. The chain's CDR3 is CASSQPGLAPEQFF. The CDR3 region has the DNA TGCGCCAGCAGCCAGCCGGGACTAGCTCCTGAGCAGTTCTTC.

V is TRBV7-8 and J is TRBJ2-1; D is possibly TRBD1 (6 bases). Germline V gives CDR1 SGHVS, CDR2 FQNEAQ. With 2 bases removed from V and 8 bases from J, the gap between germline ends came to 16 bases. The CDR3 is 15 amino acids. Written as DNA, the CDR3 is TGTGCCAGCAGCTTAAGGGGGTCACCCGGGTATGAGCAGTTCTTC. It is translated as CASSLRGSPGYEQFF. Based on the CDR3 plus reference TRBV7-8 and TRBJ2-1, the full variable domain is GAGVSQSPRYKVAKRGQDVALRCDPISGHVSLFWYQQALGQGPEFLTYFQNEAQLDKSGLPSDRFFAERPEGSVSTLKIQRTQQEDSAVYLCASSLRGSPGYEQFFGPGTRLTVL.

This clonotype was observed a few times. V usage is TRBV29-1 and J usage is TRBJ2-2; D not certain. Germline V CDR1 and CDR2: SQVTM, ANQGSEA. Between the trimmed V and J ends, which lost 5 bases and 7 bases, there was a span of 8 bases. The CDR3 extends over 11 amino acids. DNA of the CDR3: TGCAGCGTTTTTAGCTACGGGGAGCTGTTTTTT. This encodes CSVFSYGELFF.

The chain links TRBV11-1 to TRBJ2-7; a weak D match, TRBD2 (6 bases). Trimming removed 5 bases from V and 6 bases from J, with 20 bases in between. This CDR3 is 15 amino acids long. Looked up from germline, CDR1 is SGHAT and CDR2 is FQDESV (reference sequence). The CDR3 here is CASSRLQDYKAEQYF. The CDR3 DNA reads as TGTGCCAGCAGCCGCCTCCAGGACTACAAGGCCGAGCAGTACTTC.

In its sample, this clonotype was seen once. The CDR3: CAIRPGTGDGYTF. The CDR3 DNA sequence: TGTGCCATCCGACCAGGGACAGGGGATGGCTACACCTTC. V gene TRBV2 combines with J gene TRBJ1-2; 10 bases match TRBD1. Losses at the gene ends were 10 bases for V and 6 bases for J; bases not matched to a gene: 8. The CDR3 extends over 13 amino acids. Germline CDR1 and CDR2: SNHLY and FYNNEI.

The chain is built from TRBV29-1 and TRBJ2-1, with D possibly being TRBD2 (7 bases). The CDR3 is 16 residues long. Germline V gene lookup returns CDR1 SQVTM and CDR2 ANQGSEA. The V and J ends lost 3 bases and 6 bases respectively, with 21 bases between them. The CDR3 spells CSVEGLQGRGFNEQFF. The DNA for the CDR3 is TGCAGCGTTGAGGGACTACAGGGTCGTGGGTTCAATGAGCAGTTCTTC.

This clonotype came up a few times. V is TRBV20-1 and J is TRBJ1-2; D remains unclear. The CDR3 sequence is 16 residues long. Germline V gene lookup returns CDR1 DFQATT and CDR2 SNEGSKA (reference sequence). The germline V and J ends were trimmed by 0 bases and 2 bases, with 16 bases remaining between them. The CDR3 sequence: CSARDRRGFPNYGYTF. The CDR3 DNA reads as TGCAGTGCTAGAGATCGGAGAGGATTCCCCAACTATGGCTACACCTTC.